Listed here are 30 T cell receptor beta chains from one sample, sequenced in a study of cytomegalovirus exposure and HLA in healthy donors. The data were produced by immunoSEQ multiplex PCR, yet TCRdb's version contains in-frame clones alone and is incomplete. The sample records 100,000 to 150,000 clones, approximately 89% being singletons. The sample was PBMCs. Receptor source: a man in his thirties or forties in good health and CMV-seronegative.

This sequence joins TRBV5-8 and TRBJ1-2, with TRBD1 matching 10 bases. V gave up 4 bases and J gave up 7 bases; unmatched junction bases: 7. This CDR3 is 14 amino acids long. The V gene's germline CDR1 is SGHTS and CDR2 YDEGEE. CDR3 region: CASSPRGTGAGYTF. Here the CDR3 DNA reads TGTGCCAGCAGCCCTCGGGGGACAGGGGCTGGCTACACCTTC. The whole variable domain, filled in from reference TRBV5-8 and TRBJ1-2, reads EAGVTQSPTHLIKTRGQQATLRCSPISGHTSVYWYQQALGLGLQFLLWYDEGEERNRGNFPPRFSGRQFPNYSSELNVNALELEDSALYLCASSPRGTGAGYTFGSGTRLTVV.

The rearrangement uses TRBV4-2 and TRBJ1-2, with no clear D. V was pared by 1 base and J by 4 bases, with 13 bases between. Germline lookup yields CDR1 LGHNA and CDR2 YNFKEQ. CDR3 size: 15 residues. In DNA form, the CDR3 reads TGTGCCAGCAGCCAAGCTCTGGGTGAGGCCTATGGCTACACCTTC. Translating gives CASSQALGEAYGYTF.

The rearrangement joins TRBV25-1 to TRBJ1-1, with 8 positions matching TRBD1. The CDR3 loop spans 14 amino acids. From germline, CDR1 is MGHDK and CDR2 SYGVNS. V dropped 4 bases and J dropped 2; count of bases not matched to a gene: 3. In DNA form, the CDR3 reads TGTGCCAGCAGTGGACAGGGGATCAACACTGAAGCTTTCTTT. This codes for CASSGQGINTEAFF.

The chain joins TRBV2 to TRBJ1-3; 7 bases match TRBD1. V gave up 6 bases and J gave up 0 bases; unmatched junction bases: 2. This CDR3 comprises 14 residues. CDR1 is SNHLY, CDR2 FYNNEI, per germline. CDR3 bases: TGTGCCAGCAGGGGGGACAGCTCTGGAAACACCATATATTTT. Translating it yields CASRGDSSGNTIYF.

V gene TRBV11-2 combines with J gene TRBJ1-2; possibly TRBD1 for D (6 bases). V was trimmed by 0 bases and J by 3 bases, leaving 11 bases between them. Germline-derived CDR1 and CDR2 are SGHAT and FQNNGV. This CDR3 has 15 residues. CDR3 sequence reads: CASSLERTVDYGYTF. The CDR3, as DNA: TGTGCCAGCAGCTTAGAAAGGACAGTAGACTATGGCTACACCTTC.

The chain combines TRBV19 with TRBJ1-1, with D unresolved. Between the trimmed V and J ends, which lost 1 base and 4 bases, there was a span of 7 bases. The germline gives CDR1 LNHDA, CDR2 SQIVND (reference sequence). The length of the CDR3 is 13 residues. The CDR3: CASSIGPGTEAFF. The CDR3 nucleotides are TGTGCCAGTAGTATAGGGCCAGGCACTGAAGCTTTCTTT.

The chain combines TRBV10-3 with TRBJ1-3; no firm D call. In germline, CDR1 is ENHRY, CDR2 SYGVKD. The CDR3 is 13 amino acids. V was clipped by 0 bases and J by 4 bases, with 4 bases between them. The CDR3: CAISESSGNTIYF. In DNA form, the CDR3 reads TGTGCCATCAGTGAGTCTTCAGGAAACACCATATATTTT.

V and J are TRBV6-5 and TRBJ1-1; D is unresolved. V was clipped by 0 bases and J by 2 bases, with 13 bases between them. The V gene's germline CDR1 is MNHEY and CDR2 SVGAGI. This CDR3 has 16 amino acids. The CDR3 loop reads CASSYSRGAQNTEAFF. The CDR3 DNA follows: TGTGCCAGCAGTTACTCGCGCGGCGCTCAAAACACTGAAGCTTTCTTT.

The V and J genes are TRBV19 and TRBJ1-5; D uncertain. Trimming pared 6 bases from V and 4 bases from J, leaving 7 bases between. Germline-derived CDR1 and CDR2 are LNHDA and SQIVND (reference sequence). The CDR3 loop spans 12 amino acids. The CDR3 reads CASSFRNQPQHF. The CDR3 region has the DNA TGTGCCAGTAGCTTCAGGAATCAGCCCCAGCATTTT.

This clone has only one observation. The rearrangement joins TRBV2 to TRBJ2-1, with 12 positions matching TRBD2. Germline CDR1 SNHLY, CDR2 FYNNEI. The junction had 13 bases not matched to a gene; V was cut back by 5 bases and J by 5 bases. This CDR3 has 18 residues. CDR3 DNA sequence: TGTGCCAGCAGTCCGACTTGGGTCCTAGCGGGGGGGAACAATGAGCAGTTCTTC. Encoded protein: CASSPTWVLAGGNNEQFF.

The chain links TRBV28 to TRBJ1-5, with 10 nucleotides matching TRBD1. V lost 6 bases, J lost 0 bases, and 14 bases stayed unmatched. The CDR3 consists of 19 residues. CDR1 is MDHEN, CDR2 SYDVKM, per germline. The CDR3 DNA follows: TGTGCCAGCAGCCGGGGACAGGGGTTAATGTATGGTAGCAATCAGCCCCAGCATTTT. It specifies CASSRGQGLMYGSNQPQHF.

The genes are TRBV27 and TRBJ2-7, with TRBD1 matching 11 bases. The germline V gene encodes CDR1 MNHEY and CDR2 SMNVEV (reference sequence). V dropped 5 bases and J dropped 5; count of bases not matched to a gene: 5. CDR3 length equals 14 residues. The CDR3 DNA reads as TGTGCCAGCAGTCGTGGGACAGGGGGTCACGAGCAGTACTTC. Its protein product is CASSRGTGGHEQYF.

This chain connects TRBV28 to TRBJ2-7; D is undetermined. The CDR3 is made up of 12 amino acids. Between the trimmed V and J ends, which lost 3 bases and 3 bases, there was a span of 6 bases. Germline-derived CDR1 and CDR2 are MDHEN and SYDVKM. This chain's CDR3 is CASSFEVYEQYF. For the CDR3, the DNA is TGTGCCAGCAGTTTCGAGGTCTACGAGCAGTACTTC. The full variable domain, in which reference TRBV28 and TRBJ2-7 provide the parts outside the CDR3, is DVKVTQSSRYLVKRTGEKVFLECVQDMDHENMFWYRQDPGLGLRLIYFSYDVKMKEKGDIPEGYSVSREKKERFSLILESASTNQTSMYLCASSFEVYEQYFGPGTRLTVT.

The chain carries TRBV28 and TRBJ2-1, with D hard to call. In germline, CDR1 is MDHEN, CDR2 SYDVKM. The CDR3 loop spans 11 amino acids. V was trimmed by 6 bases and J by 10 bases, leaving 10 bases between them. The CDR3 here is CASSATREQFF. DNA of the CDR3: TGTGCCAGCAGCGCGACAAGAGAGCAGTTCTTC.

The chain is built from TRBV7-9 and TRBJ2-1, with D possibly matching TRBD1 (5 bases). The germline V gene has CDR1 SEHNR and CDR2 FQNEAQ (reference sequence). V was shortened by 5 bases and J by 15 bases, with 20 bases between the two germline ends. This CDR3 is 13 amino acids long. The CDR3 DNA reads TGTGCCAGCAGCGACAACAGGACACCCCGGCGGTTCTTC. Translated, it gives CASSDNRTPRRFF.

In its sample, this clone was seen a few times. V usage is TRBV5-1 and J usage is TRBJ1-6; TRBD1 matches at 9 bases. Trimming removed 1 base from V and 7 bases from J; junction bases left unmatched: 6. Germline V gene lookup returns CDR1 SGHRS and CDR2 YFSETQ. CDR3 size: 16 residues. CDR3 sequence reads: CASSLIRDRVNSPLHF. DNA for the CDR3: TGCGCCAGCAGCTTGATCCGGGACAGGGTGAATTCACCCCTCCACTTT.

The chain uses TRBV7-9 and TRBJ2-7; 8 bases align to TRBD1. CDR1 is SEHNR, CDR2 FQNEAQ, per germline (reference sequence). The CDR3 is 15 residues long. V lost 3 bases and J lost 5; bases outside the gene matches: 9. CDR3 nucleotide sequence: TGTGCCAGCAGCTTCCGACAGGGGTTATCGGACGAGCAGTACTTC. Its protein is CASSFRQGLSDEQYF.

This rearrangement joins TRBV29-1 to TRBJ2-5; 10 nucleotides align to TRBD1. Germline CDR1 and CDR2: SQVTM and ANQGSEA. Trimming removed 6 bases from V and 5 bases from J; junction bases left unmatched: 3. The CDR3 loop spans 12 amino acids. The DNA of the CDR3 is TGCAGCGTACTGGGACAGGGGGAGACCCAGTACTTC. It codes for CSVLGQGETQYF.

V and J are TRBV19 and TRBJ1-5, with no clear D. The CDR3 covers 15 residues. V dropped 9 bases and J dropped 0 bases, with 15 bases sitting between them. Germline CDR1 LNHDA, CDR2 SQIVND (reference sequence). CDR3 in amino acids: CASLYTGYSNQPQHF. CDR3 DNA: TGTGCCAGCCTATACACGGGATATAGCAATCAGCCCCAGCATTTT. The full variable domain, rest sourced from reference TRBV19 and TRBJ1-5, is DGGITQSPKYLFRKEGQNVTLSCEQNLNHDAMYWYRQDPGQGLRLIYYSQIVNDFQKGDIAEGYSVSREKKESFPLTVTSAQKNPTAFYLCASLYTGYSNQPQHFGDGTRLSIL.

The gene calls are TRBV6-5 and TRBJ1-5, with TRBD1 matching over 7 bases. The J segment lost 1 base and the V segment lost 4 bases, leaving 1 base of the junction unmatched. CDR3 length: 14 amino acids. The germline CDR1 and CDR2 sequences are MNHEY and SVGAGI. As DNA, the CDR3 is TGTGCCAGCAGTTTACAGGGGAGCAATCAGCCCCAGCATTTT. Amino acids: CASSLQGSNQPQHF.

This rearrangement joins TRBV7-9 to TRBJ1-1; a weak D match, TRBD1 (5 bases). V lost 3 bases, J lost 1 base, and 9 bases lay in between. The CDR3 runs 14 residues. CDR1 and CDR2 from the germline V gene are SEHNR and FQNEAQ (reference sequence). In nucleotides, the CDR3 is TGTGCCAGCAGCTTCAGCACAGGGAACACTGAAGCTTTCTTT. Translated, it gives CASSFSTGNTEAFF.

The V call is TRBV27, the J call TRBJ1-4; D is ambiguous. The germline V gene has CDR1 MNHEY and CDR2 SMNVEV (reference sequence). The CDR3 contains 16 residues. The V and J ends lost 3 bases and 5 bases respectively, with 16 bases between them. For the CDR3, the DNA is TGTGCCAGCAGTTTTGGGCAATTCGGAAGGAATGAAAAACTGTTTTTT. It codes for CASSFGQFGRNEKLFF.

Note on this clone: Other DNA sequences in the sample encode the same CDR3. This CDR3 is CASSPRGSYEQYF. DNA of the CDR3: TGTGCCAGCAGCCCCCGCGGCAGCTACGAGCAGTACTTC. The chain employs TRBV7-9 and TRBJ2-7; D unresolved. The CDR3 runs 13 residues. Trimming pared 5 bases from V and 3 bases from J, leaving 11 bases between. The germline V gene has CDR1 SEHNR and CDR2 FQNEAQ (reference sequence).

The chain combines TRBV7-6 with TRBJ1-2; unclear D gene. The CDR3 is 12 residues long. Trimming removed 6 bases from V and 8 bases from J, with 13 bases in between. Germline assignment: CDR1 SGHVS and CDR2 FNYEAQ. Written as DNA, the CDR3 is TGTGCCAGCAGAGGACTGTCAGAGGGCTACACCTTC. Its translation: CASRGLSEGYTF.

V is TRBV4-3 and J is TRBJ2-1, with 7 nucleotides matching TRBD2. CDR3 length equals 15 residues. The germline V gene encodes CDR1 LGHNA and CDR2 YSLEER. J was trimmed by 2 bases and V by 5 bases; bases with no gene match: 6. The CDR3 reads CASSSTAGTYNEQFF. The CDR3 nucleotides are TGCGCCAGCAGCTCCACAGCGGGGACCTACAATGAGCAGTTCTTC.

The CDR3 nucleotides read TGCGCCAGCAGCCCGACAGAGACCTACGAGCAGTACTTC. It encodes CASSPTETYEQYF. The chain recombines TRBV5-1 with TRBJ2-7, with a tentative D call TRBD1 (5 bases). The CDR3 spans 13 residues. Between the trimmed V and J ends, which lost 4 bases and 2 bases, there was a span of 10 bases. Germline V gene lookup returns CDR1 SGHRS and CDR2 YFSETQ.

This clone appeared once. The gene calls are TRBV28 and TRBJ1-1; tentative D call: TRBD1 (5 bases). Germline V gene sequence: CDR1 MDHEN, CDR2 SYDVKM. The V and J ends lost 2 bases and 8 bases respectively, with 6 bases between them. The CDR3 length is 11 residues. CDR3 sequence (DNA): TGTGCCAGCAGTTTAGCAGGGGAAGCTTTCTTT. This encodes CASSLAGEAFF.

This rearrangement joins TRBV5-1 to TRBJ2-7, with D possibly matching TRBD2 (6 bases). This CDR3 has 14 amino acids. With 4 bases removed from V and 3 bases from J, the gap between germline ends came to 14 bases. Germline-derived CDR1 and CDR2 are SGHRS and YFSETQ. The CDR3 loop reads CASSAAGGFYEQYF. In DNA form, the CDR3 reads TGCGCCAGCAGCGCGGCCGGGGGATTCTACGAGCAGTACTTC.

As DNA, the CDR3 is TGTGCCAGCAGCCCAGGAGGACTAGCCAAAAACATTCAGTACTTC. Its protein product is CASSPGGLAKNIQYF. The gene calls are TRBV7-9 and TRBJ2-4, with a tentative D call TRBD2 (5 bases). Trimming pared 5 bases from V and 0 bases from J, leaving 11 bases between. Germline-derived CDR1 and CDR2 are SEHNR and FQNEAQ (reference sequence). This CDR3 spans 15 amino acids.

The chain employs TRBV4-3 and TRBJ2-3; possible D gene TRBD2, 6 bases. V was clipped by 0 bases and J by 0 bases, with 25 bases between them. This CDR3 region has 21 residues. Germline CDR1 LGHNA, CDR2 YSLEER. CDR3 in amino acids: CASSQDLLAGWGVSSTDTQYF. CDR3 nucleotide sequence: TGCGCCAGCAGCCAAGATCTGCTAGCCGGATGGGGGGTTTCTAGCACAGATACGCAGTATTTT.